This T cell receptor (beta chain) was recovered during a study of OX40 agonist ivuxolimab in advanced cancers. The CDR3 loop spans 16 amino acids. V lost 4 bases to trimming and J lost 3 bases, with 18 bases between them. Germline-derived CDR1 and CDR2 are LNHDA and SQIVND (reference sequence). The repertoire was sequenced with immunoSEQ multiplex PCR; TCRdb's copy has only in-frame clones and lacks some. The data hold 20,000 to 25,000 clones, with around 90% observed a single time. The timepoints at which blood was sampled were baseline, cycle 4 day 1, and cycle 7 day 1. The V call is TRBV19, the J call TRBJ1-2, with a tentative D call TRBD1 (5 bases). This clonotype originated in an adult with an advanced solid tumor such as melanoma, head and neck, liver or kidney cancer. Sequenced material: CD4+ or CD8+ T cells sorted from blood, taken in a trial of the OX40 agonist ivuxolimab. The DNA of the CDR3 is TGTGCCAGTAGTACGGTTGGACACCCCCTATACTATGGCTACACCTTC. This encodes CASSTVGHPLYYGYTF.